This T cell receptor beta chain was captured in a study of early stage breast cancer tumors. Study-wide results and limits: Bulk DNA sequencing of unsorted cells missed chain pairing and markers. Tumors had roughly 2.5-fold higher T cell density and higher clonality than adjacent normal breast tissue. Commonly generated sequences made up most enriched TCRB sequences shared between patients.

This clone showed up just a few times. Its antigen is unidentified. Each sample had two DNA replicates, 0.5 ug blood or about 1.5 ug tissue. Assay: immunoSEQ multiplex PCR; the TCRdb copy retains only in-frame clones and omits some. The sample yields about 31,000 clones, 70% to 75% seen once. This clonotype was obtained from a person aged 40-50 years with breast cancer. The sequenced sample was blood.

The CDR3: CASSTGDSNQPQHF. CDR3 in DNA: TGTGCCAGCAGCACCGGGGATAGCAATCAGCCCCAGCATTTT. The rearrangement uses TRBV7-9 and TRBJ1-5; D is unresolved. Trimming removed 5 bases from V and 0 bases from J, with 8 bases in between. Germline-derived CDR1 and CDR2 are SEHNR and FQNEAQ (reference sequence). CDR3 length equals 14 residues.